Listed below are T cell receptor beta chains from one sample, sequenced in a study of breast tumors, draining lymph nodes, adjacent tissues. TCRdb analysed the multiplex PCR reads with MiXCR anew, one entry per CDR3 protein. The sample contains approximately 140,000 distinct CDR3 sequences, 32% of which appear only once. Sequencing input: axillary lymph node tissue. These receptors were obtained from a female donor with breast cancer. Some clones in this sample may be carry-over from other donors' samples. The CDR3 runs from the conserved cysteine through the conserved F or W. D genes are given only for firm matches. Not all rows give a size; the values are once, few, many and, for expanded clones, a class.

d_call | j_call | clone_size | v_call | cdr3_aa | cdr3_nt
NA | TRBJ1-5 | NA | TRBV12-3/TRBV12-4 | CASRSGLCQPQHF | TGTGCCAGCAGAAGCGGGTTGTGCCAGCCCCAGCATTTT
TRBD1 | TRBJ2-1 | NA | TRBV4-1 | CASSQDGTGGYNEQFF | TGCGCCAGCAGCCAAGATGGGACAGGGGGATACAATGAGCAGTTCTTC
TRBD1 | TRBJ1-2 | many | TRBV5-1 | CASSLITGAAAGGYTF | TGCGCCAGCAGCCTCATAACAGGGGCCGCCGCGGGTGGCTACACCTTC
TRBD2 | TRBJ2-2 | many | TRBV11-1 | CASRPRGGPDTGELFF | TGTGCCAGCAGACCCCGGGGGGGGCCGGACACCGGGGAGCTGTTTTTT
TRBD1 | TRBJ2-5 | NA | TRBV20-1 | CSARPSGTGLSQPQYF | TGCAGTGCTAGGCCCTCCGGGACAGGACTGTCTCAGCCCCAGTACTTC
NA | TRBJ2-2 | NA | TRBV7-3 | CACSLSPATVNTGELFF | TGTGCCTGCAGCCTAAGCCCTGCGACCGTGAACACCGGGGAGCTGTTTTTT
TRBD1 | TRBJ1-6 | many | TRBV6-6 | CASSYTQGGGGYNSPLHF | TGTGCCAGCAGTTACACCCAGGGGGGTGGGGGGTATAATTCACCCCTCCACTTT
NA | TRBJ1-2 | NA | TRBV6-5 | CASRRGSGNTF | TGTGCCAGCAGAAGGGGATCTGGAAACACCTTC
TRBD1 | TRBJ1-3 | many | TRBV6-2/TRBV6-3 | CASSYSTGVIGNTIYF | TGTGCCAGCAGTTACTCGACAGGGGTTATTGGAAACACCATATATTTT
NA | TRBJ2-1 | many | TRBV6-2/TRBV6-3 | CASTQRGNEQFF | TGTGCCAGCACTCAGAGGGGGAATGAGCAGTTCTTC
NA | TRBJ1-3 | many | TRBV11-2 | CASSLGLTTVGIYF | TGTGCCAGCAGCTTGGGACTTACGACAGTAGGCATATATTTT
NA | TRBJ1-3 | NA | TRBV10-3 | CAIRSVPATAGNTIYF | TGTGCCATCAGGAGTGTTCCGGCGACAGCTGGAAACACCATATATTTT
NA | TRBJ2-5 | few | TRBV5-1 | CASSLGAAQDTQYF | TGCGCCAGCAGCTTGGGGGCAGCTCAAGACACCCAGTACTTC
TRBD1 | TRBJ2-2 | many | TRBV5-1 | CASSLGQGLFYANTGELFF | TGCGCCAGCAGCTTAGGACAGGGATTATTTTATGCGAACACCGGGGAGCTGTTTTTT
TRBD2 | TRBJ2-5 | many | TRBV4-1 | CASSQDEVGGLAGARETQYF | TGCGCCAGCAGCCAAGATGAGGTTGGGGGTCTAGCGGGGGCCAGAGAGACCCAGTACTTC
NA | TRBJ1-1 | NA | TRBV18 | CASSPLPVTEAFF | TGTGCCAGCTCACCACTCCCAGTTACTGAAGCTTTCTTT
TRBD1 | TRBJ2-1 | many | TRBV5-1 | CASSFFTGGEQFF | TGCGCCAGCAGCTTCTTTACAGGGGGTGAGCAGTTCTTC
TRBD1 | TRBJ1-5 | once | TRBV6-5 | CASSQHRDRPYNQPQHF | TGTGCCAGCAGTCAACACCGGGACAGGCCTTACAATCAGCCCCAGCATTTT
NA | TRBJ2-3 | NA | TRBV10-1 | CASSANSDTQYF | TGCGCCAGCAGTGCAAATTCAGATACGCAGTATTTT
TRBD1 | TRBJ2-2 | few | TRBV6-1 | CASSHTFRGTGELFF | TGTGCCAGCAGCCATACCTTCAGGGGGACCGGGGAGCTGTTTTTT
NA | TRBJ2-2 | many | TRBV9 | CASSARTELNTGELFF | TGTGCCAGCAGCGCCAGGACAGAGTTGAACACCGGGGAGCTGTTTTTT
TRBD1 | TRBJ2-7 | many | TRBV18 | CASSPGQGTIYEQYF | TGTGCCAGCTCACCTGGACAGGGGACGATCTACGAGCAGTACTTC
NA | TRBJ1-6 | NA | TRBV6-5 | CASRDLSSYNSPLHF | TGTGCCAGCCGGGACCTAAGCTCCTATAATTCACCCCTCCACTTT
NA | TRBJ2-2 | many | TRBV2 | CASSETGLGTGELFF | TGTGCCAGCAGTGAGACAGGCCTGGGCACCGGGGAGCTGTTTTTT
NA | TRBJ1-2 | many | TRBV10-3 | CAISERALSNYGYTF | TGTGCCATCAGTGAGAGGGCCTTATCTAACTATGGCTACACCTTC
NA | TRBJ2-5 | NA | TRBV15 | CATSGQETQYF | TGTGCCACCAGCGGACAAGAGACCCAGTACTTC
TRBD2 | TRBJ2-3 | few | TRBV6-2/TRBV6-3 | CASSHSFPSGVWGSTQYF | TGTGCCAGCAGTCACTCGTTTCCTAGCGGGGTGTGGGGGAGTACGCAGTATTTT
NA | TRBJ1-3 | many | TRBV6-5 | CASKGSLSGNTIYF | TGTGCCAGCAAAGGGAGCCTCTCTGGAAACACCATATATTTT
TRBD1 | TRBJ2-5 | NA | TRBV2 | CASKSVGTGGSPQYF | TGTGCCAGCAAATCCGTAGGGACAGGGGGAAGCCCCCAGTACTTC
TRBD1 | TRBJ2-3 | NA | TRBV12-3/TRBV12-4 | CASTTGDRAQYF | TGTGCCAGCACAACGGGGGACAGGGCGCAGTATTTT
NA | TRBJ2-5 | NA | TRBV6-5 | CASRQRGETQYF | TGTGCCAGCAGGCAGAGGGGAGAGACCCAGTACTTC
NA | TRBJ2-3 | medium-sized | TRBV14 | CASSQELSTDTQYF | TGTGCCAGCAGCCAAGAGCTTAGCACAGATACGCAGTATTTT